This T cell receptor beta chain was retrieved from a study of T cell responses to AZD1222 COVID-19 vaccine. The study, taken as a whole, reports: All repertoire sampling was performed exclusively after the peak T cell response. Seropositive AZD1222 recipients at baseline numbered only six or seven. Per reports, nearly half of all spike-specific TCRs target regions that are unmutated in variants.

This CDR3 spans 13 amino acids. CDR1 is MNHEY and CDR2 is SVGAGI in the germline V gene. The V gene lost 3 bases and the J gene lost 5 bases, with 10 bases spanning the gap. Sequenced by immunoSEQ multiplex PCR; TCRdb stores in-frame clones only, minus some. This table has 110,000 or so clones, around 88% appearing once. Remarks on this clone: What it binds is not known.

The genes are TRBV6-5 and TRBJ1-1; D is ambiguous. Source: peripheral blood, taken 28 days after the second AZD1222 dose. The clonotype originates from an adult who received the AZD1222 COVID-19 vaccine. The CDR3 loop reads CASSYLRKTEAFF. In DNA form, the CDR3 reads TGTGCCAGCAGTTATCTACGGAAAACTGAAGCTTTCTTT.